The source of this T cell receptor beta chain is a study of STAT3 mutations in large granular lymphocyte leukemia. General study results and limits: Every T-LGLL patient had at least one immunodominant TCRbeta clonotype.

Germline assignment: CDR1 SQVTM and CDR2 ANQGSEA. The length of the CDR3 is 13 residues. V lost 6 bases and J lost 0, with 9 bases in between. As concerns this clone: Its antigen is undetermined.

TCRdb's copy holds only in-frame clones and misses some; the assay was immunoSEQ multiplex PCR. The data hold around 30,000 clones, with approximately 86% observed a single time. The material sequenced was peripheral blood mononuclear cells. V is TRBV29-1 and J is TRBJ1-3; possibly TRBD1 for D (5 bases). This TCR derives from a man in his 60s with T-cell large granular lymphocyte leukemia. Some clones in this sample may be carry-over from other donors' samples. The DNA for the CDR3 is TGCAGCGTGGGGGAGTTCTCTGGAAACACCATATATTTT. Protein: CSVGEFSGNTIYF.